This T cell receptor (beta chain) was sequenced for a study of siplizumab effects on memory and regulatory T cells. Study-level information: Paired mixed lymphocyte reactions compared siplizumab roughly 0.92 ug/mL against no drug. Study observations and caveats: Naive T cell populations appeared to exhibit greater diversity than memory cells and appeared to be major alloresponse contributors.

The germline V and J ends were trimmed by 6 bases and 0 bases, with 12 bases remaining between them. CDR1 SGHAT and CDR2 FQNNGV come from the germline V gene. The CDR3 sequence is 15 residues long. As described, mixed lymphocyte reaction cells underwent coculture at 37°C for a duration of 5 to 6 days. Per sample, the assay covered roughly 9.2 x 10^4 TCR templates. Clones were read by immunoSEQ multiplex PCR, and TCRdb kept only the in-frame ones, dropping some. The sample yields 15,000 to 20,000 clones, over 35% seen once. This clone was counted a few times. Antigen specificity is unknown. This TCR was recovered from a human donor in good health; the cells came from an allogeneic mixed lymphocyte reaction. Some clones in this sample may be carry-over from other donors' samples. The chain carries TRBV11-2 and TRBJ1-3, with a weak D call TRBD1 (5 bases). The sample consisted of CFSE-low (dividing) CD4+ T cells sorted from an allogeneic mixed lymphocyte reaction. CDR3 in DNA: TGTGCCAGCAGGAACGACGGGGGCTCTGGAAACACCATATATTTT. It codes for CASRNDGGSGNTIYF.